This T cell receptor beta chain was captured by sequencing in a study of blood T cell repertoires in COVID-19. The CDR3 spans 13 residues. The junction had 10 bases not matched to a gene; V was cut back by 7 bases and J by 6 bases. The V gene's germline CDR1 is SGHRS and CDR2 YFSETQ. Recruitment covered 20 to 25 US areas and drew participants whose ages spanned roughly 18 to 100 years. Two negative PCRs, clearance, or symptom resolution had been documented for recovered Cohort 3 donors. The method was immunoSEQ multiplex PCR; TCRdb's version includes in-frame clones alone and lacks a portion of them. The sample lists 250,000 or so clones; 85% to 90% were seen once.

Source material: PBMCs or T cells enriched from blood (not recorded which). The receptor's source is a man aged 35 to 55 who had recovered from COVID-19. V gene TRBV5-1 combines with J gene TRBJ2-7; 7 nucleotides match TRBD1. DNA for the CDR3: TGCGCCAGCGGCGCCGGGACAGCTCCCGAGCAGTACTTC. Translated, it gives CASGAGTAPEQYF.